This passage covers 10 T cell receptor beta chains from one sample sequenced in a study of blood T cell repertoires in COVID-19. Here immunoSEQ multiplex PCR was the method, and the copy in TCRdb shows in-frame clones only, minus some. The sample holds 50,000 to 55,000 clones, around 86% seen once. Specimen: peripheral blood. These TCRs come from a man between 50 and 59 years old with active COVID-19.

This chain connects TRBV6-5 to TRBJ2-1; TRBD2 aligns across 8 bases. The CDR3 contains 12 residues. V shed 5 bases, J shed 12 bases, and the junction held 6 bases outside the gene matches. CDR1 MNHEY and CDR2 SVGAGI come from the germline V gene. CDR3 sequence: CASSPGRAWQFF. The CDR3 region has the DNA TGTGCCAGCAGTCCCGGGAGGGCCTGGCAGTTCTTC.

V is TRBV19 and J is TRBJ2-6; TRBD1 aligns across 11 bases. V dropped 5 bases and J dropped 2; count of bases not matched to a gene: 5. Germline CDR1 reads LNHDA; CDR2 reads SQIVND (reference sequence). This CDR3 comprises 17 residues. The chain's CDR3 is CASSSRDRGTGANVLTF. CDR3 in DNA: TGTGCCAGTAGTTCCCGGGACAGGGGGACTGGGGCCAACGTCCTGACTTTC.

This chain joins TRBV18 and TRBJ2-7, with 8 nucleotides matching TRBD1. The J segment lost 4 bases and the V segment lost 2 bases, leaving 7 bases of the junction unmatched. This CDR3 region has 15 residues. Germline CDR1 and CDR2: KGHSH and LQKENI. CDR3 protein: CASSPKSDRGYEQYF. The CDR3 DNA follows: TGTGCCAGCTCACCAAAGTCCGACAGGGGATACGAGCAGTACTTC.

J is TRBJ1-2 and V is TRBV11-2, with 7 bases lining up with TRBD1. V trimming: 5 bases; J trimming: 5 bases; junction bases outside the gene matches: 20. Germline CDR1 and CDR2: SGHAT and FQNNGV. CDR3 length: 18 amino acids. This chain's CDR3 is CASSPIPRDRARRYGYTF. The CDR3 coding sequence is TGTGCCAGCAGCCCGATTCCCCGGGACAGAGCTCGAAGGTATGGCTACACCTTC.

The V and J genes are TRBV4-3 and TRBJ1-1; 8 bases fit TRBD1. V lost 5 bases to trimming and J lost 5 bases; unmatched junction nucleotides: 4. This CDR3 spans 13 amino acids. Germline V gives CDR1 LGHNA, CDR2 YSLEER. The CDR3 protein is CASSNRGGTEAFF. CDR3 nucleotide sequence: TGCGCCAGCAGCAACAGGGGGGGGACTGAAGCTTTCTTT.

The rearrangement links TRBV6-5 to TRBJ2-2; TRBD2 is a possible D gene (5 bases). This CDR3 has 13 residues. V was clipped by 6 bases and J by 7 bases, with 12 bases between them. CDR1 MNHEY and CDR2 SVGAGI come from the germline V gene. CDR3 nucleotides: TGTGCCAGCAGAGACTCCGGAGGCGGGGAGCTGTTTTTT. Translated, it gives CASRDSGGGELFF.

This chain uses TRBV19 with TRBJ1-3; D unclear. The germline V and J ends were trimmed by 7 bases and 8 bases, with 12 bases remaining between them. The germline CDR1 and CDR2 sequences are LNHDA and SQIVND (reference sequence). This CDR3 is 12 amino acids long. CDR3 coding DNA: TGTGCCAGTACCTGGTCGTCGGACACCATATATTTT. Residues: CASTWSSDTIYF.

The CDR3 DNA sequence: TGTGCCAGCAGCCCCAGGGACAGGTCCTACACCTTC. It is translated as CASSPRDRSYTF. The V call is TRBV9, the J call TRBJ1-2, with 8 bases lining up with TRBD1. CDR3 length equals 12 residues. In germline, CDR1 is SGDLS, CDR2 YYNGEE. Losses at the gene ends were 4 bases for V and 10 bases for J; bases not matched to a gene: 6.

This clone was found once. The CDR3 sequence is CASSSGGEPSYEQYF. CDR3 DNA sequence: TGTGCCAGCTCGTCCGGGGGGGAGCCCTCCTACGAGCAGTACTTC. The chain employs TRBV18 and TRBJ2-7; the match to TRBD2 covers 8 bases. This CDR3 contains 15 residues. The V and J ends lost 6 bases and 0 bases, in that order; junction bases with no gene match: 7. The germline gives CDR1 KGHSH, CDR2 LQKENI.

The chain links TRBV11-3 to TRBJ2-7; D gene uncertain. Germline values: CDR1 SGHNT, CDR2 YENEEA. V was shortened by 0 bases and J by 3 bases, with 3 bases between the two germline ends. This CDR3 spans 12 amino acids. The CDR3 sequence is CASSLDGYEQYF. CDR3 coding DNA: TGTGCCAGCAGCTTAGACGGCTACGAGCAGTACTTC.